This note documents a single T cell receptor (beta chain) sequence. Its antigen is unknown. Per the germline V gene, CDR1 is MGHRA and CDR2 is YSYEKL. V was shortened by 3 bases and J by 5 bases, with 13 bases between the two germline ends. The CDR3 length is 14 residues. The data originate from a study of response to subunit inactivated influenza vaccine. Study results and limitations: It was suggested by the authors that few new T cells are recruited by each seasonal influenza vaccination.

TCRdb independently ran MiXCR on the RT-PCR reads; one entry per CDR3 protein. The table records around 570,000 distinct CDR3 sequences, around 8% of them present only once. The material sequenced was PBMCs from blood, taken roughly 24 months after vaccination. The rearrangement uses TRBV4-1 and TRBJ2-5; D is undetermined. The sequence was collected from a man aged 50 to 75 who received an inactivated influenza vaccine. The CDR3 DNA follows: TGCGCCAGCAGCCACCTCTTGGTGGGGGAGACCCAGTACTTC. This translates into CASSHLLVGETQYF.